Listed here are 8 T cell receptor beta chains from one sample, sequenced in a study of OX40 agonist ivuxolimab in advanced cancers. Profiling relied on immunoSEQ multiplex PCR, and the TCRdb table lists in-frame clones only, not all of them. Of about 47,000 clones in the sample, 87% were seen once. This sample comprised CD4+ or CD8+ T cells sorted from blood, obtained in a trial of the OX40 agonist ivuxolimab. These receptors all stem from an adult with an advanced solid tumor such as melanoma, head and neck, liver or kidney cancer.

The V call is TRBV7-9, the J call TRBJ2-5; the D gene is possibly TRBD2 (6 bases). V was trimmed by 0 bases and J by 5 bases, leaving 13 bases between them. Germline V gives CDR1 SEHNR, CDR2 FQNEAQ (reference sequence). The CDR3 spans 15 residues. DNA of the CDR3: TGTGCCAGCAGCTTAGCGGGGGGTATGTTGGAGACCCAGTACTTC. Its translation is CASSLAGGMLETQYF.

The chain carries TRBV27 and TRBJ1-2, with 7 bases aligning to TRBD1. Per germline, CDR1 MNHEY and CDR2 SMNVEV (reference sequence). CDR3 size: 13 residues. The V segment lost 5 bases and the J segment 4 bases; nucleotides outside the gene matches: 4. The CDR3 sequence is CASSTQGTYGYTF. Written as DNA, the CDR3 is TGTGCCAGCAGTACACAGGGGACCTATGGCTACACCTTC.

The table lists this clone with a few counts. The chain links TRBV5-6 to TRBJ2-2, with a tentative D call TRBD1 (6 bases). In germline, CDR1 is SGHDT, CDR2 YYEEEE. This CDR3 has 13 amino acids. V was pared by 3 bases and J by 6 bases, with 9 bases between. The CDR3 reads CASSYRAAGELFF. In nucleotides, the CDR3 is TGTGCCAGCAGCTACAGGGCCGCCGGGGAGCTGTTTTTT.

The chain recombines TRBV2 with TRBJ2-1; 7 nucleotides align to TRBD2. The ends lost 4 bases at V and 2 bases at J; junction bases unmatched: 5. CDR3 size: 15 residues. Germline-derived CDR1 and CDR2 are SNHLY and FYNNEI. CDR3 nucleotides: TGTGCCAGCAGTGTGAGCGGGAAGACCTACAATGAGCAGTTCTTC. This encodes CASSVSGKTYNEQFF.

The CDR3, as DNA: TGTGCCAGCAACGGGCCGAATGCCTACGAGCAGTACTTC. Residues: CASNGPNAYEQYF. J is TRBJ2-7 and V is TRBV28; unclear D gene. The CDR3 loop spans 13 amino acids. V was shortened by 7 bases and J by 2 bases, with 12 bases between the two germline ends. Germline CDR1 and CDR2: MDHEN and SYDVKM.

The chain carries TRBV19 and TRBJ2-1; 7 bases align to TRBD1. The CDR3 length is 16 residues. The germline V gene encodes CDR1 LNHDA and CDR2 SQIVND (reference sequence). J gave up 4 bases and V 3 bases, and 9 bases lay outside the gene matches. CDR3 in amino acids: CASSIVPGQAYNEQFF. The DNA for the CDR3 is TGTGCCAGTAGTATTGTCCCAGGACAGGCTTACAATGAGCAGTTCTTC.

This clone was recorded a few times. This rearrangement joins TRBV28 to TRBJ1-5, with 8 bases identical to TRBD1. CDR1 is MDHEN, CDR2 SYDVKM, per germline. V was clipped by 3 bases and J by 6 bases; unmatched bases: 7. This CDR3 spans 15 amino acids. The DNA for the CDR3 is TGTGCCAGCAGTTTCATACAGGGGGGGAGTCAGCCCCAGCATTTT. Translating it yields CASSFIQGGSQPQHF.

The CDR3 DNA reads as TGTGCCACCAGCAGAGAGACCGGGGGCGGCTCTGGGGCCAACGTCCTGACTTTC. Translated: CATSRETGGGSGANVLTF. The chain has TRBV15 and TRBJ2-6; D tentatively fits TRBD1 or TRBD2 (6 bases each). From germline, CDR1 is LNHNV and CDR2 YYDKDF (reference sequence). The CDR3 totals 18 residues. The V end lost 0 bases, the J end lost 0 bases, and 12 bases lay between the germline ends.